This record looks at one T cell receptor beta chain sequence and its context. As yet, its antigen is unknown. Germline V lookup: CDR1 LGHDT, CDR2 YNNKEL (reference sequence). The CDR3 spans 14 residues. V lost 1 base, J lost 7 bases, and 11 bases lay in between. 5'RACE primed from the constant segment yielded TCR alpha and TCR beta cDNA libraries bearing sample barcodes and UMIs. TCRdb reprocessed the 5' RACE reads with MiXCR, giving one entry per CDR3 protein. The sample contains hundreds of thousands of distinct CDR3 sequences, around 15% of which appear only once. These data originate in a study of T-cell memory formation after mild COVID-19. Study-wide results and limits: Clones shrinking from day 15 to 85 showed even CD4/CD8 mixes; later expanders tilted CD4+. For contracting clones, CD4+ ones sat mainly in CM and EM, CD8+ in EMRA. Still unconfirmed is whether the second-wave clones peaking on day 37 recognized SARS-CoV-2.

Sequencing was performed on PBMCs or a T cell subset sorted from them (not recorded which). This sequence originates from a man aged 18 to 35 who had mild COVID-19 (a few samples of this study predate the infection). Cell type and time point are not known. This chain links TRBV3-1 with TRBJ1-5; D possibly corresponds to TRBD1 (5 bases). For the CDR3, the DNA is TGTGCCAGCAGCCAAGGGGGGGGGAGCCAGCCCCAGCATTTT. Translated: CASSQGGGSQPQHF.